This section outlines one TCR beta chain sequence together with its context. Its antigen remains unknown. The data derive from a study of long-term antiretroviral therapy in people with HIV. Points from the study as a whole: It was observed that HIV repertoires exhibited narrower CDR3 length ranges than controls.

From germline, CDR1 is SNHLY and CDR2 FYNNEI. Trimming took 6 bases from V and 15 from J; bases not matched to a gene: 15. The CDR3 has 14 residues. The assay used was immunoSEQ (version v3.0), run at survey level. Sequencing aimed at about 40,000-55,000 T-cell genomes per sample. TCRdb's copy holds only in-frame clones and misses some; the assay was immunoSEQ multiplex PCR. The repertoire holds tens of thousands of clones, with 86% as singletons. The sample consisted of unsorted PBMCs, taken just before starting antiretroviral therapy. The receptor's source is a woman younger than 35 with HIV. V usage is TRBV2 and J usage is TRBJ2-4; 9 positions agree with TRBD1. The DNA of the CDR3 is TGTGCCAGCAGAATCGGGGCGACCCGGGACAGGGTGTACTTC. Residues: CASRIGATRDRVYF. Full variable domain (remainder filled in from reference TRBV2 and TRBJ2-4): EPEVTQTPSHQVTQMGQEVILRCVPISNHLYFYWYRQILGQKVEFLVSFYNNEISEKSEIFDDQFSVERPDGSNFTLKIRSTKLEDSAMYFCASRIGATRDRVYFGAGTRLSVL.